The entry below gives a single TCR beta chain sequence along with its context. Its antigen is undetermined. This CDR3 comprises 12 residues. The V end was cut by 2 bases, the J end by 9 bases, with 5 bases between. The record originates from a study of T cell responses to AZD1222 COVID-19 vaccine. Findings and limits, study-wide: Baseline serostatus was positive in only a handful of AZD1222 recipients. Sampling that yielded the repertoires occurred only after the peak T cell response. Spike-specific TCR breadth and depth both grew after two AZD1222 doses. Vaccine-related CD4 TCRs covered spike, predominating at 160-218 and 743-854.

TCRdb's copy holds only in-frame clones and misses some; the assay was immunoSEQ multiplex PCR. In the table there are some 97,000 clones, 70% to 90% of which are singletons. The material was peripheral blood, obtained on day 0 of MenACWY control vaccination. This rearrangement joins TRBV12-3 or TRBV12-4 to TRBJ1-6; no clear D gene. This clonotype was obtained from an adult in good health. The CDR3 loop is CASSLSSSPLHF. The CDR3 nucleotides read TGTGCCAGCAGTTTAAGTAGTTCACCCCTCCACTTT.